A single sample is the source of the 2 T cell receptor beta chains below, sequenced in a study of blood T cell repertoires in COVID-19. TCRdb's table, derived via immunoSEQ multiplex PCR, lists solely in-frame clones and lacks some. The data hold approximately 150,000 clones, with 85% to 90% observed a single time. The sequenced material came from peripheral blood. All receptors come from a woman between 55 and 75 years old with acute or convalescent COVID-19.

The chain combines TRBV3-1 (or the pseudogene TRBV3-2) with TRBJ2-3, with 8 bases fitting TRBD2. V was pared by 1 base and J by 6 bases, with 9 bases of the junction left unmatched. CDR1 is LGHDT and CDR2 is YNNKEL in the germline V gene (reference sequence). The CDR3 loop spans 16 amino acids. CDR3 in DNA: TGTGCCAGCAGCCAAGGCGCGGGGGGCGGTAGGGATACGCAGTATTTT. Translating gives CASSQGAGGGRDTQYF.

The V and J genes are TRBV24-1 and TRBJ2-5, with TRBD2 identical over 8 bases. This CDR3 region has 15 residues. From germline, CDR1 is KGHDR and CDR2 SFDVKD. The trim removed 5 bases at V and 5 bases at J, leaving 9 bases unmatched. In DNA, the CDR3 is TGTGCCACCAGTGCCACGGAGGGACTAGGGGAGACCCAGTACTTC. This encodes CATSATEGLGETQYF.